Shown below are 32 T cell receptor beta chains from a single sample sequenced in a study of a mutant IDH1 vaccine in newly diagnosed glioma (dated by TCRdb to about 2021). The library relied on the immunoSEQ multiplex PCR assay. TCRdb's version of the immuneACCESS table is confined to in-frame rearrangements and falls short of the full clone set. An unresolved V gene accounts for under half of the shortfall where checked; the remainder is of unknown origin. This sample has roughly 38,000 clones in its table, and 82% of those were observed once. The biggest ten clones account for around 20% of the sample. No cognate antigen is known for these TCRs. This specimen's time point label, per the study, means: week 47, end of study. Every vaccine dose consisted of 300 ug of a 20-mer mutant IDH1 peptide in Montanide, administered subcutaneously together with topical imiquimod. Sample: PBMCs, taken from a glioma patient whose treatment included an IDH1 peptide vaccine. The receptors stem from a man aged 18-30 years with glioma. Some clones in this sample may be carry-over from other donors' samples.

V usage is TRBV29-1 and J usage is TRBJ2-5; TRBD2 matches at 8 bases. V trimming: 6 bases; J trimming: 1 base; junction bases outside the gene matches: 7. Germline CDR1 SQVTM, CDR2 ANQGSEA. The CDR3 sequence is 14 residues long. The CDR3 loop is CSVESGGFQETQYF. The DNA for the CDR3 is TGCAGCGTGGAGAGCGGGGGTTTCCAAGAGACCCAGTACTTC.

The chain links TRBV29-1 to TRBJ2-2; TRBD1 matches 7 bases. With 7 bases clipped from V and 6 bases from J, the junction kept 5 bases outside the gene matches. This CDR3 is built from 12 residues. The germline V gene encodes CDR1 SQVTM and CDR2 ANQGSEA. The CDR3 sequence is CSANTGAGELFF. CDR3 DNA sequence: TGCAGCGCCAATACAGGGGCCGGGGAGCTGTTTTTT.

This clone was seen a single time. V and J are TRBV11-3 and TRBJ1-2; 9 bases line up with TRBD1. V shed 4 bases, J shed 6 bases, and the junction held 3 bases outside the gene matches. CDR3 length: 13 amino acids. Germline V gives CDR1 SGHNT, CDR2 YENEEA. The CDR3 sequence: CASSSGQGNGYTF. CDR3 coding DNA: TGTGCCAGCAGCTCCGGACAGGGGAATGGCTACACCTTC. The entire variable domain, with the rest obtained from reference TRBV11-3 and TRBJ1-2, is as follows: EAGVVQSPRYKIIEKKQPVAFWCNPISGHNTLYWYLQNLGQGPELLIRYENEEAVDDSQLPKDRFSAERLKGVDSTLKIQPAELGDSAVYLCASSSGQGNGYTFGSGTRLTVV.

The chain combines TRBV9 with TRBJ1-4; 7 bases map to TRBD1. This CDR3 is built from 15 residues. Germline V gives CDR1 SGDLS, CDR2 YYNGEE. V was pared by 4 bases and J by 6 bases, with 9 bases of the junction left unmatched. CDR3 in amino acids: CASSLPQGGYEKLFF. The CDR3, as DNA: TGTGCCAGCAGCCTCCCCCAGGGGGGTTATGAAAAACTGTTTTTT. Full variable domain (outside the CDR3, taken from reference TRBV9 and TRBJ1-4): DSGVTQTPKHLITATGQRVTLRCSPRSGDLSVYWYQQSLDQGLQFLIQYYNGEERAKGNILERFSAQQFPDLHSELNLSSLELGDSALYFCASSLPQGGYEKLFFGSGTQLSVL.

This clone has just a few counts. The chain carries TRBV9 and TRBJ1-1; D gene uncertain. The germline gives CDR1 SGDLS, CDR2 YYNGEE. V was trimmed by 0 bases and J by 1 base, leaving 7 bases between them. This CDR3 is built from 14 residues. For the CDR3, the DNA is TGTGCCAGCAGCGTAGAGTACAGGAACACTGAAGCTTTCTTT. Translated, it gives CASSVEYRNTEAFF.

The chain combines TRBV9 with TRBJ2-3, with 10 nucleotides matching TRBD2. J gave up 5 bases and V 0 bases, and 3 bases lay outside the gene matches. Looked up from germline, CDR1 is SGDLS and CDR2 is YYNGEE. CDR3 length: 15 amino acids. In DNA, the CDR3 is TGTGCCAGCAGCGTAGGCTCTAGCGGGGGAGATACGCAGTATTTT. It codes for CASSVGSSGGDTQYF.

This clone is categorized as medium-sized. V usage is TRBV7-9 and J usage is TRBJ2-5; 9 bases line up with TRBD1. CDR1 and CDR2 from the germline V gene are SEHNR and FQNEAQ (reference sequence). The CDR3 has 16 amino acids. The V and J ends lost 1 base and 5 bases, in that order; junction bases with no gene match: 8. The CDR3 here is CASSLGTGDLRETQYF. For the CDR3, the DNA is TGTGCCAGCAGCTTAGGGACAGGGGATTTGAGGGAGACCCAGTACTTC.

This clone was observed once. This chain's CDR3 is CASSQDQRGGSNQPQHF. In DNA, the CDR3 is TGCGCCAGCAGCCAAGATCAGCGGGGTGGAAGCAATCAGCCCCAGCATTTT. J is TRBJ1-5 and V is TRBV4-1; no firm D call. Germline V gives CDR1 MGHRA, CDR2 YSYEKL. This CDR3 has 17 amino acids. Trimming left V 0 bases short and J 1 base short, with 13 bases between.

This chain links TRBV5-1 with TRBJ2-7; D might be TRBD1 or TRBD2, each matching 6 bases. There are 19 residues in the CDR3. The V end was cut by 4 bases, the J end by 3 bases, with 29 bases between. Germline CDR1 is SGHRS and CDR2 is YFSETQ. The CDR3 coding sequence is TGCGCCAGCAGCCCTCTACAGGGTACTATTGAGGGACTCGGCTACGAGCAGTACTTC. It is translated as CASSPLQGTIEGLGYEQYF.

The gene calls are TRBV19 and TRBJ1-6; D may be TRBD1 (6 bases). CDR1 and CDR2 from the germline V gene are LNHDA and SQIVND (reference sequence). This CDR3 has 18 amino acids. V lost 7 bases, J lost 7 bases, and 26 bases lay in between. The CDR3 spells CASMIRGTANNPNSPLHF. In nucleotides, the CDR3 is TGTGCCAGTATGATTAGGGGGACGGCGAACAACCCGAATTCACCCCTCCACTTT.

The J gene is TRBJ2-1, the V gene TRBV6-5; 15 bases are shared with TRBD2. Trimming took 7 bases from V and 13 from J; bases not matched to a gene: 8. CDR3 length: 14 residues. Germline CDR1 MNHEY, CDR2 SVGAGI. In nucleotides, the CDR3 is TGTGCCAGCACCCTGGGACTAGCGGGAGGAACACAGTTCTTC. Its protein product is CASTLGLAGGTQFF.

The chain couples TRBV6-5 to TRBJ1-3; 10 bases match TRBD1. After removal of 3 bases from V and 4 bases from J, the junction contained 6 bases not matched to a gene. The CDR3 has 16 amino acids. Per germline, CDR1 MNHEY and CDR2 SVGAGI. Here the CDR3 DNA reads TGTGCCAGCAGTTATTCGGGACAGGGGACCGGAAACACCATATATTTT. It specifies CASSYSGQGTGNTIYF.

The chain is built from TRBV10-3 and TRBJ1-2, with a tentative D call TRBD1 (6 bases). With 0 bases removed from V and 6 bases from J, the gap between germline ends came to 17 bases. Germline assignment: CDR1 ENHRY and CDR2 SYGVKD. The CDR3 has 16 residues. CDR3 protein: CAISESKEAGEDGYTF. Here the CDR3 DNA reads TGTGCCATCAGTGAGTCGAAAGAGGCAGGGGAAGATGGCTACACCTTC.

This sequence joins TRBV27 and TRBJ2-7; TRBD2 matches at 9 bases. Germline V gene data show CDR1 as MNHEY and CDR2 as SMNVEV (reference sequence). V lost 5 bases, J lost 3 bases, and 5 bases stayed unmatched. The CDR3 loop spans 14 amino acids. The CDR3 loop reads CASSAAGGVYEQYF. CDR3 DNA: TGTGCCAGCAGTGCGGCGGGAGGGGTCTACGAGCAGTACTTC.

This CDR3 reads CASSYRTGAGYGYTF. The DNA of the CDR3 is TGTGCCAGCAGTTACCGAACAGGGGCGGGGTATGGCTACACCTTC. The chain employs TRBV6-5 and TRBJ1-2, with TRBD1 matching over 7 bases. Germline-derived CDR1 and CDR2 are MNHEY and SVGAGI. The V and J ends lost 2 bases and 5 bases, in that order; junction bases with no gene match: 8. This CDR3 comprises 15 residues.

The chain recombines TRBV5-5 with TRBJ1-2, with a tentative D call TRBD1 (5 bases). The CDR3 totals 14 residues. Germline assignment: CDR1 SGHKS and CDR2 YYEKEE (reference sequence). Trimming removed 2 bases from V and 4 bases from J, with 12 bases in between. This CDR3 is CASSFGTPSYGYTF. As DNA, the CDR3 is TGTGCCAGCAGCTTTGGGACTCCAAGCTATGGCTACACCTTC.

CDR3 sequence: CAGELRGGTGNTIYF. CDR3 nucleotides: TGTGCCGGAGAACTTCGGGGGGGCACTGGAAACACCATATATTTT. This chain uses TRBV30 with TRBJ1-3; weak D call: TRBD1 (6 bases). Trimming removed 8 bases from V and 2 bases from J, with 19 bases in between. This CDR3 is 15 amino acids long. The germline CDR1 and CDR2 sequences are GTSNPN and SVGIG (reference sequence). Variable domain in full (rest from reference TRBV30 and TRBJ1-3): SQTIHQWPATLVQPVGSPLSLECTVEGTSNPNLYWYRQAAGRGLQLLFYSVGIGQISSEVPQNLSASRPQDRQFILSSKKLLLSDSGFYLCAGELRGGTGNTIYFGEGSWLTVV.

J is TRBJ2-7 and V is TRBV7-9, with 10 bases fitting TRBD2. The germline CDR1 and CDR2 sequences are SEHNR and FQNEAQ (reference sequence). V was clipped by 4 bases and J by 6 bases; unmatched bases: 18. This CDR3 spans 18 amino acids. CDR3 in DNA: TGTGCCAGCAGCTCGTCTTGGGGTAAAGCGGGAGGGCCCCGCGAGCAGTACTTC. Residues: CASSSSWGKAGGPREQYF.

There are a few counts of this clone. The V call is TRBV19, the J call TRBJ1-2; 7 bases agree with TRBD1. V shed 5 bases, J shed 7 bases, and the junction held 10 bases outside the gene matches. The CDR3 loop spans 14 amino acids. Looked up from germline, CDR1 is LNHDA and CDR2 is SQIVND (reference sequence). CDR3 in DNA: TGTGCCAGTAGTCCCAGGGGGGAAAGGATTGGCTACACCTTC. Encoded protein: CASSPRGERIGYTF.

V usage is TRBV19 and J usage is TRBJ2-5, with D uncertain. The CDR3 runs 13 residues. The germline V and J ends were trimmed by 6 bases and 0 bases, with 8 bases remaining between them. Germline CDR1 is LNHDA and CDR2 is SQIVND (reference sequence). CDR3 region: CASRSSDQETQYF. The DNA of the CDR3 is TGTGCCAGTAGATCTTCTGACCAAGAGACCCAGTACTTC.

This rearrangement joins TRBV5-1 to TRBJ1-3; D gene unclear. Germline V gene lookup returns CDR1 SGHRS and CDR2 YFSETQ. The ends were cut back, 0 bases at V and 0 bases at J, with 13 bases in the middle. The CDR3 has 17 amino acids. The DNA for the CDR3 is TGCGCCAGCAGCTTGGGGTATCAGCAGAGCTCTGGAAACACCATATATTTT. Protein: CASSLGYQQSSGNTIYF.

V usage is TRBV5-1 and J usage is TRBJ2-5, with TRBD1 identical over 11 bases. There are 16 residues in the CDR3. Germline loops: CDR1 SGHRS, CDR2 YFSETQ. The ends lost 4 bases at V and 2 bases at J; junction bases unmatched: 7. CDR3: CASSLWTGGLQETQYF. DNA of the CDR3: TGCGCCAGCAGCCTATGGACAGGGGGCTTGCAAGAGACCCAGTACTTC.

This chain links TRBV2 with TRBJ1-2; possible D gene TRBD1, 6 bases. The CDR3 covers 15 residues. CDR1 and CDR2 from the germline V gene are SNHLY and FYNNEI. V shed 2 bases and J shed 2 bases, with 12 bases lying between them. CDR3 in amino acids: CASSETGTYNYGYTF. The CDR3, as DNA: TGTGCCAGCAGTGAAACAGGGACTTACAACTATGGCTACACCTTC. Drawing the rest from reference TRBV2 and TRBJ1-2, the complete variable domain is EPEVTQTPSHQVTQMGQEVILRCVPISNHLYFYWYRQILGQKVEFLVSFYNNEISEKSEIFDDQFSVERPDGSNFTLKIRSTKLEDSAMYFCASSETGTYNYGYTFGSGTRLTVV.

This chain connects TRBV19 to TRBJ2-2; D ambiguous. V lost 6 bases and J 11 bases, leaving 10 bases between the germline ends. CDR3 size: 11 residues. CDR1 is LNHDA and CDR2 is SQIVND in the germline V gene (reference sequence). This CDR3 reads CASSSPTELFF. The CDR3 nucleotides read TGTGCCAGTAGCTCTCCGACCGAGCTGTTTTTT.

The rearrangement joins TRBV5-8 to TRBJ1-1; D is undetermined. V was shortened by 4 bases and J by 0 bases, with 4 bases between the two germline ends. The CDR3 is 12 residues long. Germline loops: CDR1 SGHTS, CDR2 YDEGEE. CDR3 in DNA: TGTGCCAGCAGCCCATTGAACACTGAAGCTTTCTTT. Translating it yields CASSPLNTEAFF.

The chain combines TRBV18 with TRBJ1-1; 7 nucleotides line up with TRBD1. Germline CDR1 reads KGHSH; CDR2 reads LQKENI. V was pared by 6 bases and J by 0 bases, with 4 bases of the junction left unmatched. CDR3 length equals 14 residues. The CDR3 nucleotides are TGTGCCAGCTCGTCGGGACAGATGAACACTGAAGCTTTCTTT. Its translation: CASSSGQMNTEAFF.

The chain is built from TRBV19 and TRBJ2-7; TRBD1 might be the D (6 bases). This CDR3 has 16 residues. V was cut by 3 bases and J by 4 bases, with 19 bases left in between. Germline CDR1 and CDR2: LNHDA and SQIVND (reference sequence). CDR3 region: CASSMTGHSLRYEQYF. The DNA for the CDR3 is TGTGCCAGTAGTATGACAGGACACTCCCTAAGGTACGAGCAGTACTTC.

The chain uses TRBV6-6 and TRBJ1-2, with D maybe TRBD1 (5 bases). Trimming stripped 2 bases from V and 2 bases from J, with 9 bases between. Germline V lookup: CDR1 MNHNY, CDR2 SVGAGI (reference sequence). This CDR3 has 14 residues. CDR3 loop: CASSYGTLNYGYTF. The CDR3 DNA sequence: TGTGCCAGCAGTTACGGGACTCTGAACTATGGCTACACCTTC.

This clone came up once. The CDR3 DNA follows: TGTGCCAGCAGCTTGATGGGCGGAACCTACGAGCAGTACTTC. As protein: CASSLMGGTYEQYF. The rearrangement joins TRBV5-5 to TRBJ2-7; D is undetermined. This CDR3 has 14 amino acids. The germline gives CDR1 SGHKS, CDR2 YYEKEE (reference sequence). V dropped 1 base and J dropped 2 bases, with 10 bases sitting between them.

This sequence joins TRBV7-2 and TRBJ2-7; D uncertain. In germline, CDR1 is SGHTA, CDR2 FQGNSA. Trimming cost V 4 bases and J 3 bases, with 13 bases left between them. The CDR3 runs 14 residues. This CDR3 is CASSSGRSLYEQYF. For the CDR3, the DNA is TGTGCCAGCAGCTCAGGACGGAGCCTCTACGAGCAGTACTTC.

The chain recombines TRBV4-1 with TRBJ2-3; 8 bases line up with TRBD2. V gave up 2 bases and J gave up 5 bases; unmatched junction bases: 9. Germline V gene data show CDR1 as MGHRA and CDR2 as YSYEKL. The CDR3 has 16 amino acids. As DNA, the CDR3 is TGCGCCAGCAGCCAATTTGGTCGGGGGGGAGGAGATACGCAGTATTTT. Translating gives CASSQFGRGGGDTQYF.

The gene calls are TRBV5-1 and TRBJ2-1; D is possibly TRBD1 (5 bases). The length of the CDR3 is 14 residues. The V gene's germline CDR1 is SGHRS and CDR2 YFSETQ. V lost 8 bases, J lost 1 base, and 13 bases lay in between. The CDR3 loop reads CASGQGLSYNEQFF. The DNA of the CDR3 is TGCGCCAGTGGGCAGGGCCTATCCTACAATGAGCAGTTCTTC.